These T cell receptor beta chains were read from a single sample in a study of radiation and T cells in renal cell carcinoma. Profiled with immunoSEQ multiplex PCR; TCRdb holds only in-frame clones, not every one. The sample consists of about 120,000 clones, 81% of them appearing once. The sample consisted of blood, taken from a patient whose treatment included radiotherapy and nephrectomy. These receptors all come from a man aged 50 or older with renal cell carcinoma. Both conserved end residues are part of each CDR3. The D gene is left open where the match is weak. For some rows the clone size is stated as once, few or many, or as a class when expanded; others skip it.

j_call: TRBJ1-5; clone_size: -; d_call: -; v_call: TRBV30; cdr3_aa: CAWSEGSGNQPQHF; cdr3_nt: TGTGCCTGGAGCGAGGGTTCCGGCAATCAGCCCCAGCATTTT
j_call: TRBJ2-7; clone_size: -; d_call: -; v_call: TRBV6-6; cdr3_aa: CASSRKEPPYEQYF; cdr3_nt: TGTGCCAGCAGTCGTAAGGAACCACCCTACGAGCAGTACTTC
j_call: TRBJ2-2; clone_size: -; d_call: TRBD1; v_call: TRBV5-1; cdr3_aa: CASSVGQVNTGELFF; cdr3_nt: TGCGCCAGCAGCGTAGGACAGGTGAACACCGGGGAGCTGTTTTTT
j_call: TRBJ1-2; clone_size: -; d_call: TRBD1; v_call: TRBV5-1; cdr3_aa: CASSLAAGGLDYGYTF; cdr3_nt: TGCGCCAGCAGCTTGGCGGCAGGGGGCCTGGACTATGGCTACACCTTC
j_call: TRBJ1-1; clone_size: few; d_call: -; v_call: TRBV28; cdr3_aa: CASSLPPARGRAEAFF; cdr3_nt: TGTGCCAGCAGTTTACCTCCCGCAAGGGGGAGGGCTGAAGCTTTCTTT
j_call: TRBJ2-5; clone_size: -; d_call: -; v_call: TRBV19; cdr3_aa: CASSGKETQYF; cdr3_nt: TGTGCCAGTAGTGGAAAAGAGACCCAGTACTTC
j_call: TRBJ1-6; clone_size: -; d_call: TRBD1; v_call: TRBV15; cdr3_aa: CATSRDLGQGNSPLHF; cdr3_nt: TGTGCCACCAGCAGAGATCTGGGACAGGGTAATTCACCCCTCCACTTT
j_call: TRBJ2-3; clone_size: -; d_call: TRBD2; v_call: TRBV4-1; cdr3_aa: CASSPRLAGDTDTQYF; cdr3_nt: TGCGCCAGCAGCCCGAGACTAGCGGGAGACACAGATACGCAGTATTTT
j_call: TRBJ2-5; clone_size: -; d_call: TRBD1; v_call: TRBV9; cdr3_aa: CASSVLQGLQETQYF; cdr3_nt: TGTGCCAGCAGCGTTCTACAGGGGCTACAAGAGACCCAGTACTTC
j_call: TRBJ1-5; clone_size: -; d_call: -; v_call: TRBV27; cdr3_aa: CASSFKGYSNQPQHF; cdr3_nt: TGTGCCAGCAGTTTCAAAGGGTATAGCAATCAGCCCCAGCATTTT
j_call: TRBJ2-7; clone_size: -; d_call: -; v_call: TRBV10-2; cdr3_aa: CASRAGTPSYEQYF; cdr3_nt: TGCGCCAGCAGGGCTGGGACACCCTCCTACGAGCAGTACTTC
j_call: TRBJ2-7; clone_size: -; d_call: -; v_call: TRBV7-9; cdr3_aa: CASRGRSAYEQYF; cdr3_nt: TGTGCCTCACGGGGGAGAAGCGCCTACGAGCAGTACTTC